This entry describes one T cell receptor beta chain. Antigen unknown. A NOSPECS grade of at least 4, a Clinical Activity Score of at least 3 and duration under 3 months were recorded in ophthalmopathy patients. Clinical symptoms, serum thyroxine, TRAb, thyroid ultrasound and orbital computed tomography informed diagnoses. Amplification yielded TCR beta CDR3 regions, with RNA transcripts as the source. Carried out on the TCR CDR3, a first-round RT-PCR used the HTBI primer set. TCRdb reprocessed the multiplex PCR reads via MiXCR and lists one record per CDR3 protein. The sample lists some 570,000 distinct CDR3 sequences, approximately 15% occurring once. These data belong to a study of T cells in Graves' hyperthyroidism and ophthalmopathy. Study-level results: Most thyroid clonotypes expanded above 0.001 were also detected in blood.

The sequenced material came from blood. This clonotype originated in a woman between 18 and 29 years old with Graves' ophthalmopathy.

This chain's CDR3 is CASSNPTSGSLNEQFF. CDR3 bases: TGTGCCAGCTCAAACCCGACTAGCGGGAGTCTGAATGAGCAGTTCTTC. The chain uses TRBV18 and TRBJ2-1; 12 bases agree with TRBD2. The CDR3 runs to 16 residues. After removal of 5 bases from V and 7 bases from J, the junction contained 9 bases not matched to a gene. Germline-derived CDR1 and CDR2 are KGHSH and LQKENI.